These T cell receptor beta chains were read from a single sample in a study of T cells in Graves' hyperthyroidism and ophthalmopathy. Via MiXCR, TCRdb re-called the multiplex PCR reads, giving one row per CDR3 protein. The sample lists approximately 25,000 distinct CDR3 sequences; around 40% were seen once. Sequences were obtained from blood. These receptors all stem from a woman in her 30s with Graves' hyperthyroidism. CDR3s include the opening cysteine and the closing phenylalanine or tryptophan. The order of the fields is D gene, J gene, V gene, clone size, CDR3 DNA, CDR3 protein. D genes are given only for firm matches. Part of the rows lack a size; the others show once, few, many or a class for expanded clones.

NA,TRBJ1-5,TRBV7-9,few,TGTGCCAGCAGCTCCACGGGAGGTAATCAGCCCCAGCATTTT,CASSSTGGNQPQHF
TRBD1,TRBJ2-7,TRBV6-2/TRBV6-3,many,TGTGCCAGCAGTTTCCCCCTGGACAGGCCAGCAGATGAGCAGTACTTC,CASSFPLDRPADEQYF
NA,TRBJ2-2,TRBV25-1,many,TGTGCCAGCAGCCACCCTAGGCAGGGGCGAGCGAACACCGGGGAGCTGTTTTTT,CASSHPRQGRANTGELFF
NA,TRBJ2-2,TRBV12-3/TRBV12-4,once,TGTGCCAGCAGTCTTCTGGACACCGGGGAACTGTTTTTT,CASSLLDTGELFF
TRBD1,TRBJ1-4,TRBV20-1,NA,TGCAGTGCTAGAACCGGGACAGGGGATGAAAAACTGTTTTTT,CSARTGTGDEKLFF
NA,TRBJ2-7,TRBV18,many,TGTGCCAGCTCACCACTTCGGGGTGAAGAGCAGTACTTC,CASSPLRGEEQYF
NA,TRBJ1-2,TRBV19,NA,TGTGCCAGAACTCAGGGAGGTGGCTATGGCTACACCTTC,CARTQGGGYGYTF
NA,TRBJ1-1,TRBV10-2,NA,TGCGCCAGCAAAAGACCTGAAGCTTTCTTT,CASKRPEAFF
TRBD2,TRBJ2-1,TRBV3-1,many,TGTGCCAGCAGCCTAGCGGGAGGGCATGACAATGAGCAGTTCTTC,CASSLAGGHDNEQFF
NA,TRBJ2-7,TRBV19,once,TGTGCCAGTAGTATAACTTCCTCCTACGAGCAGTACTTC,CASSITSSYEQYF
NA,TRBJ2-2,TRBV9,NA,TGTGCCAGCAGCGTAGCGGGAGTAGGAATCACCGGGGAGCTGTTTTTT,CASSVAGVGITGELFF
NA,TRBJ1-5,TRBV2,NA,TGTGCCATAAGAGGGGCGGGCTCCATAAGCAATCAGCCCCAGCATTTT,CAIRGAGSISNQPQHF
TRBD2,TRBJ2-1,TRBV2,NA,TGTGCCAGCAGGAAAACGACTAGCGGGAGAACTAACAATGAGCAGTTCTTC,CASRKTTSGRTNNEQFF